These 30 T cell receptor beta chains were all obtained from the same sample, sequenced in a study of cytotoxic CD8 clonotypes in ibrutinib-treated CLL. The method was immunoSEQ multiplex PCR; TCRdb's version includes in-frame clones alone and lacks a portion of them. Found here are tens of thousands of clones, 56% of them singletons; the top ten hold roughly 20%. Sequencing was performed on PBMCs, taken after 24 months of ibrutinib treatment. The receptors were sampled from a human donor with chronic lymphocytic leukemia.

This chain uses TRBV11-2 with TRBJ2-3; D call uncertain. This CDR3 contains 15 residues. Trimming took 2 bases from V and 3 from J, leaving 12 bases between them. Germline V gene data show CDR1 as SGHAT and CDR2 as FQNNGV. The CDR3 sequence is CASSLRPGPTDTQYF. CDR3 bases: TGTGCCAGCAGCTTACGCCCGGGCCCTACAGATACGCAGTATTTT.

This clone was detected a few times. The chain links TRBV6-1 to TRBJ2-5; D is unresolved. From germline, CDR1 is MNHNS and CDR2 SASEGT. The length of the CDR3 is 12 residues. Trimming took off 7 bases at V and 5 bases at J, with 11 bases between the two ends. CDR3 residues: CASTRVGETQYF. The CDR3, as DNA: TGTGCCAGCACCCGGGTTGGGGAGACCCAGTACTTC.

This clone has just a few counts. The V gene is TRBV7-9, the J gene TRBJ1-5; D is perhaps TRBD1 (6 bases). This CDR3 region has 12 residues. With 7 bases removed from V and 9 bases from J, the gap between germline ends came to 13 bases. Germline loops: CDR1 SEHNR, CDR2 FQNEAQ (reference sequence). The CDR3 sequence: CASNQGSGPQHF. The CDR3 DNA is TGTGCCAGCAACCAGGGGTCAGGGCCCCAGCATTTT.

This clone was counted at least ten times. The chain employs TRBV6-4 and TRBJ2-2; tentatively, D is TRBD1 or TRBD2 (5 bases each). Germline lookup yields CDR1 MRHNA and CDR2 SNTAGT. The CDR3 spans 17 residues. The V and J ends lost 1 base and 3 bases respectively, with 15 bases between them. The CDR3 DNA is TGTGCCAGCAGTGACTTTAAAAGAGGGGTTTACACCGGGGAGCTGTTTTTT. This sequence encodes CASSDFKRGVYTGELFF.

This clone was seen a single time. V is TRBV7-2 and J is TRBJ1-5; no firm D call. V was pared by 1 base and J by 15 bases, with 13 bases between. Germline V gives CDR1 SGHTA, CDR2 FQGNSA. The CDR3 contains 12 residues. The CDR3 protein is CASSLVGARSHF. DNA for the CDR3: TGTGCCAGCAGCTTAGTAGGTGCAAGATCGCATTTT.

This chain links TRBV28 with TRBJ2-3, with D tentatively TRBD2 (5 bases). Germline V gene lookup returns CDR1 MDHEN and CDR2 SYDVKM. CDR3 length equals 16 residues. V shed 1 base and J shed 2 bases, with 13 bases lying between them. CDR3 nucleotides: TGTGCCAGCAGTTTATCGGGAATACAAAACACAGATACGCAGTATTTT. It translates to CASSLSGIQNTDTQYF.

J is TRBJ1-1 and V is TRBV5-4, with D perhaps TRBD1 (6 bases). With 1 base removed from V and 4 bases from J, the gap between germline ends came to 8 bases. Per germline, CDR1 SGHNT and CDR2 YYREEE (reference sequence). The CDR3 totals 13 residues. The CDR3 loop is CASSLSRGTEAFF. CDR3 coding DNA: TGTGCCAGCAGCTTGAGCAGGGGCACTGAAGCTTTCTTT.

The chain combines TRBV7-6 with TRBJ2-3, with 11 bases identical to TRBD2. The length of the CDR3 is 15 residues. Looked up from germline, CDR1 is SGHVS and CDR2 is FNYEAQ. The V segment lost 5 bases and the J segment 10 bases; nucleotides outside the gene matches: 11. This CDR3 reads CASSRLAGSTSAQYF. The CDR3 DNA reads as TGTGCCAGCAGCAGACTAGCGGGAAGTACCTCCGCGCAGTATTTT.

The gene calls are TRBV27 and TRBJ2-5; D may match TRBD1 or TRBD2 (5 bases each). This CDR3 spans 16 amino acids. Germline V lookup: CDR1 MNHEY, CDR2 SMNVEV (reference sequence). V lost 4 bases, J lost 5 bases, and 20 bases lay in between. The CDR3 protein is CASSSSGTAKRETQYF. The DNA of the CDR3 is TGTGCCAGCAGTTCGTCCGGGACGGCGAAGAGGGAGACCCAGTACTTC.

J is TRBJ2-2 and V is TRBV27, with D maybe TRBD1 (5 bases). V was cut by 2 bases and J by 2 bases, with 15 bases left in between. The germline CDR1 and CDR2 sequences are MNHEY and SMNVEV (reference sequence). There are 17 residues in the CDR3. DNA of the CDR3: TGTGCCAGCAGTTTAGGCGTTGGGGCTTCTAACACCGGGGAGCTGTTTTTT. Its translation: CASSLGVGASNTGELFF.

The chain links TRBV4-2 to TRBJ2-1; perhaps TRBD1 as D (6 bases). This CDR3 region has 13 residues. V was cut by 0 bases and J by 9 bases, with 9 bases left in between. The germline CDR1 and CDR2 sequences are LGHNA and YNFKEQ. This CDR3 reads CASSQDSGAEQFF. CDR3 nucleotide sequence: TGTGCCAGCAGCCAAGATTCAGGGGCTGAGCAGTTCTTC.

The chain has TRBV5-4 and TRBJ2-6; maybe TRBD1 (6 bases). V gave up 4 bases and J gave up 9 bases, with 11 bases separating them. This CDR3 contains 13 residues. Germline CDR1 and CDR2: SGHNT and YYREEE (reference sequence). The CDR3 nucleotides read TGTGCCAGCAGCGAACAGGGTGGCAACGTCCTGACTTTC. This encodes CASSEQGGNVLTF.

V usage is TRBV7-2 and J usage is TRBJ2-1, with 7 bases matching TRBD2. CDR3 size: 18 residues. Germline-derived CDR1 and CDR2 are SGHTA and FQGNSA. Unmatched junction bases numbered 12, after V lost 1 base and J lost 3 bases. The chain's CDR3 is CASSLGEGLGDYYNEQFF. In DNA form, the CDR3 reads TGTGCCAGCAGCTTAGGAGAGGGCTTAGGGGACTACTACAATGAGCAGTTCTTC.

This clone has at least ten counts. Compared with germline, one end of the junction differs, possibly owing to a read error. This chain uses TRBV13 with TRBJ1-2; D gene unclear. The CDR3 is made up of 15 amino acids. Germline V gene data show CDR1 as PRHDT and CDR2 as FYEKMQ (reference sequence). Here the CDR3 DNA reads TGTGCCAGCAGCATAGGATCGGTACAGAACTATGGCTACACCTTC. Its protein is CASSIGSVQNYGYTF.

The rearrangement uses TRBV7-2 and TRBJ2-1; 7 bases match TRBD2. There are 19 residues in the CDR3. Looked up from germline, CDR1 is SGHTA and CDR2 is FQGNSA. J gave up 0 bases and V 1 base, and 12 bases lay outside the gene matches. The CDR3, as DNA: TGTGCCAGCAGCTTAGGTGTTACTAGCGTTAAAGCCTCCTACAATGAGCAGTTCTTC. Protein: CASSLGVTSVKASYNEQFF.

V is TRBV10-3 and J is TRBJ2-3, with 7 nucleotides matching TRBD2. This CDR3 spans 15 amino acids. Germline trimming cut 9 bases from V and 2 bases from J; bases unmatched to any gene: 11. CDR1 ENHRY and CDR2 SYGVKD come from the germline V gene. The CDR3 region is CAISVASGLTDTQYF. The CDR3 coding sequence is TGTGCCATATCAGTGGCTAGCGGACTCACAGATACGCAGTATTTT.

The chain couples TRBV15 to TRBJ2-3, with D uncertain. The CDR3 is 11 residues long. Germline V gene lookup returns CDR1 LNHNV and CDR2 YYDKDF (reference sequence). V lost 3 bases and J lost 8, with 6 bases in between. The CDR3 nucleotides read TGTGCCACCAGCAGTGGGATTACGCAGTATTTT. Translation: CATSSGITQYF.

The rearrangement uses TRBV6-1 and TRBJ2-2; tentatively, D is TRBD1 or TRBD2 (5 bases each). The CDR3 is made up of 16 amino acids. Per the germline V gene, CDR1 is MNHNS and CDR2 is SASEGT. V was cut by 1 base and J by 1 base, with 10 bases left in between. CDR3 residues: CASSEVWGWNTGELFF. The DNA of the CDR3 is TGTGCCAGCAGTGAAGTTTGGGGGTGGAACACCGGGGAGCTGTTTTTT.

The chain uses TRBV18 and TRBJ1-5; 8 bases align to TRBD1. The germline V gene has CDR1 KGHSH and CDR2 LQKENI. The CDR3 is 15 residues long. V was pared by 4 bases and J by 5 bases, with 7 bases of the junction left unmatched. This CDR3 is CASSQTGTGDQPQHF. The CDR3 DNA sequence: TGTGCCAGCTCACAGACCGGGACAGGTGATCAGCCCCAGCATTTT.

This chain connects TRBV7-2 to TRBJ2-3; D gene ambiguous. Trimming removed 1 base at V and 8 bases at J, with 13 bases between. Germline CDR1 and CDR2: SGHTA and FQGNSA. CDR3 length equals 14 residues. Here the CDR3 reads CASSLEGSRGTQYF. CDR3 DNA sequence: TGTGCCAGCAGCTTAGAGGGTAGTAGAGGTACGCAGTATTTT.

This clone was picked up a small number of times. CDR3: CASSQDPAGAGVPYEQYV. The CDR3 DNA reads TGCGCCAGCAGCCAAGACCCCGCGGGGGCGGGGGTTCCCTACGAGCAGTACGTC. V gene TRBV4-1 combines with J gene TRBJ2-7; perhaps TRBD2 as D (7 bases). The CDR3 has 18 residues. With 0 bases removed from V and 2 bases from J, the gap between germline ends came to 20 bases. Germline values: CDR1 MGHRA, CDR2 YSYEKL.

This rearrangement joins TRBV25-1 to TRBJ1-4, with unresolved D. With 9 bases removed from V and 4 bases from J, the gap between germline ends came to 18 bases. CDR3 size: 15 residues. CDR1 and CDR2 from the germline V gene are MGHDK and SYGVNS. The CDR3 bases are TGTGCCAGGCGGCAGCCCCCGCCCGGTAATGAAAAACTGTTTTTT. Amino acids: CARRQPPPGNEKLFF.

The chain carries TRBV6-5 and TRBJ2-1, with 11 bases fitting TRBD2. CDR1 MNHEY and CDR2 SVGAGI come from the germline V gene. Trimming at V came to 5 bases and at J to 2 bases, leaving 2 bases not matched to a gene. This CDR3 spans 15 amino acids. CDR3 protein: CASSRLAGTYNEQFF. The CDR3 DNA reads TGTGCCAGCAGTCGACTAGCGGGGACCTACAATGAGCAGTTCTTC.

This clone was found once. V gene TRBV6-1 combines with J gene TRBJ1-5; D uncertain. The V gene's germline CDR1 is MNHNS and CDR2 SASEGT. This CDR3 is 14 amino acids long. V lost 1 base and J 9 bases, leaving 13 bases between the germline ends. The DNA of the CDR3 is TGTGCCAGCAGTGAAGGTTGGATGGACGTGCCCCAGCATTTT. The encoded protein is CASSEGWMDVPQHF.

This clone was detected once. This sequence joins TRBV11-2 and TRBJ1-1; 7 positions agree with TRBD1. Germline trimming cut 5 bases from V and 7 bases from J; bases unmatched to any gene: 10. Germline CDR1 and CDR2: SGHAT and FQNNGV. The CDR3 runs to 14 residues. CDR3 nucleotides: TGTGCCAGCAGCCCCACCACAGGGGTGGGTGAAGCTTTCTTT. As protein: CASSPTTGVGEAFF.

J is TRBJ2-7 and V is TRBV28, with D unclear. Trimming removed 4 bases from V and 9 bases from J, with 16 bases in between. From germline, CDR1 is MDHEN and CDR2 SYDVKM. The CDR3 is 13 amino acids. The DNA for the CDR3 is TGTGCCAGCAGTTCCCCCCGTTACCTCCGGCAGTACGTC. It codes for CASSSPRYLRQYV.

This clone has ten or more counts. The chain is built from TRBV28 and TRBJ2-7; D uncertain. Germline lookup yields CDR1 MDHEN and CDR2 SYDVKM. V was cut by 10 bases and J by 3 bases, with 7 bases left in between. This CDR3 region has 10 residues. CDR3: CATMFYEQYF. The CDR3, as DNA: TGTGCCACCATGTTCTACGAGCAGTACTTC.

This clone was recorded only once. This chain links TRBV14 with TRBJ2-2; possibly TRBD1 for D (5 bases). This CDR3 region has 16 residues. Trimming shortened V by 4 bases and J by 0 bases, and 12 bases separated the two germline ends. From germline, CDR1 is SGHDN and CDR2 FVKESK. CDR3 in amino acids: CASSRWGVANTGELFF. The DNA for the CDR3 is TGTGCCAGCAGCCGGTGGGGCGTGGCGAACACCGGGGAGCTGTTTTTT.

The chain carries TRBV18 and TRBJ1-3, with D possibly matching TRBD1 (5 bases). V gave up 5 bases and J gave up 0 bases, with 14 bases separating them. Germline lookup yields CDR1 KGHSH and CDR2 LQKENI. The CDR3 covers 16 residues. This chain's CDR3 is CASSDVTGLSGNTIYF. CDR3 in DNA: TGTGCCAGCTCAGACGTCACAGGCCTCTCTGGAAACACCATATATTTT.

The chain employs TRBV5-1 and TRBJ2-7, with TRBD1 identical over 8 bases. The CDR3 has 15 residues. CDR1 and CDR2 from the germline V gene are SGHRS and YFSETQ. The trim removed 0 bases at V and 12 bases at J, leaving 14 bases unmatched. The CDR3 nucleotides read TGCGCCAGCAGCTTGGGCCCGGGACAGGAGTGGTCGTGGTACGTC. Encoded protein: CASSLGPGQEWSWYV.